Below, one TCR beta chain is given with its context. Germline values: CDR1 LNHNV, CDR2 YYDKDF (reference sequence). V shed 3 bases, J shed 9 bases, and the junction held 7 bases outside the gene matches. CDR3 size: 13 residues. These data are taken from a study of blood T cell repertoires in COVID-19. The wider study: Samples taken during acute and convalescent COVID-19 were collected in the United States, Italy and Spain.

Sequenced by immunoSEQ multiplex PCR; TCRdb stores in-frame clones only, minus some. The table includes about 120,000 clones, roughly 90% detected once. This clonotype was obtained from a man aged 50 or older with acute or convalescent COVID-19. The rearrangement joins TRBV15 to TRBJ1-1; 7 positions match TRBD1. Sequences were obtained from peripheral blood. The CDR3 loop is CATSSPQGTKAFF. CDR3 in DNA: TGTGCCACCAGCAGCCCACAGGGGACGAAAGCTTTCTTT.